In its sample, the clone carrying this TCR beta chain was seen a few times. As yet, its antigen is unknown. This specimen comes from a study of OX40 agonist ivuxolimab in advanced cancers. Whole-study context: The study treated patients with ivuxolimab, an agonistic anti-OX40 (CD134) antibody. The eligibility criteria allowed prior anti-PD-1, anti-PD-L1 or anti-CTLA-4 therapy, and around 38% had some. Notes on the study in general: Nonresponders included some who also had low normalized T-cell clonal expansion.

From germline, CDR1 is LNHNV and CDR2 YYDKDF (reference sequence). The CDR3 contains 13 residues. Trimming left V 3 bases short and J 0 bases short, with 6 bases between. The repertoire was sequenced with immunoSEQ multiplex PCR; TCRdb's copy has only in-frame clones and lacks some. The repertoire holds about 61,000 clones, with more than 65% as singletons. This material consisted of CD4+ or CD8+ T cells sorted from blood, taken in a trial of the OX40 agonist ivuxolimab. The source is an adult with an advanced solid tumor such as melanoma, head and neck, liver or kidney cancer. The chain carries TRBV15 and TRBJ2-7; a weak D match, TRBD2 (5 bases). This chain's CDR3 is CATSSRDSYEQYF. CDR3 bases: TGTGCCACCAGCAGCCGGGACTCCTACGAGCAGTACTTC.